The 30 T cell receptor beta chains reported below all come from one sample, sequenced in a study of PD-1 blockade in classical Hodgkin lymphoma. The assay was immunoSEQ multiplex PCR, and TCRdb's table has in-frame clones only and misses some. The sample includes more than 140,000 clones, about 81% seen only once; the top ten take 9.2%. Each patient experienced a relapse that followed autologous stem cell transplantation, and brentuximab vedotin exposure varied. Sequencing used peripheral blood mononuclear cells (PBMCs), obtained before the second cycle of nivolumab. All receptors come from a human donor with classical Hodgkin lymphoma.

The rearrangement uses TRBV13 and TRBJ1-3; no clear D gene. CDR3 length: 12 residues. The V and J ends lost 3 bases and 0 bases respectively, with 0 bases between them. From germline, CDR1 is PRHDT and CDR2 FYEKMQ (reference sequence). In DNA, the CDR3 is TGTGCCAGCAGCTTCTCTGGAAACACCATATATTTT. It yields the protein CASSFSGNTIYF.

The chain employs TRBV7-9 and TRBJ2-5, with D possibly TRBD1 on 5 matching bases. This CDR3 is built from 14 residues. Germline assignment: CDR1 SEHNR and CDR2 FQNEAQ (reference sequence). V was trimmed by 5 bases and J by 4 bases, leaving 14 bases between them. CDR3 region: CASSLLGQGETQYF. CDR3 sequence (DNA): TGTGCCAGCAGCCTCCTGGGGCAGGGAGAGACCCAGTACTTC.

The chain links TRBV9 to TRBJ1-2, with TRBD1 matching 12 bases. The germline V gene encodes CDR1 SGDLS and CDR2 YYNGEE. The V and J ends lost 6 bases and 6 bases, in that order; junction bases with no gene match: 15. This CDR3 contains 17 residues. The CDR3 bases are TGTGCCAGCACAGTCGGGACAGGGGGCAGAAAGTCGAATGGCTACACCTTC. Amino acids: CASTVGTGGRKSNGYTF.

This clone occurred a few times. The chain is built from TRBV5-1 and TRBJ1-2; 9 bases are a match to TRBD1. CDR3 size: 13 residues. CDR1 is SGHRS and CDR2 is YFSETQ in the germline V gene. V was clipped by 4 bases and J by 3 bases; unmatched bases: 1. In DNA form, the CDR3 reads TGCGCCAGCAGCCGACAGGGGGACTATGGCTACACCTTC. Translating gives CASSRQGDYGYTF.

This sequence joins TRBV9 and TRBJ2-1, with a tentative D call TRBD2 (6 bases). The CDR3 totals 14 residues. V was cut by 3 bases and J by 7 bases, with 14 bases left in between. Per the germline V gene, CDR1 is SGDLS and CDR2 is YYNGEE. In nucleotides, the CDR3 is TGTGCCAGCAGCGAGAGGATGAGCGGGAATGAGCAGTTCTTC. Translation: CASSERMSGNEQFF.

The chain employs TRBV27 and TRBJ1-2; D gene ambiguous. Trimming left V 8 bases short and J 6 bases short, with 16 bases between. CDR3 length: 13 residues. Germline CDR1 MNHEY, CDR2 SMNVEV (reference sequence). The CDR3, as DNA: TGTGCCAGCGGGCGTTTGGGTTCGGATGGCTACACCTTC. Translating it yields CASGRLGSDGYTF.

The CDR3 loop is CASSITADGYTF. For the CDR3, the DNA is TGTGCCAGCAGTATTACGGCGGATGGCTACACCTTC. The chain employs TRBV7-3 and TRBJ1-2; D ambiguous. In germline, CDR1 is SGHTA, CDR2 FQGTGA. The CDR3 is 12 residues long. Between the trimmed V and J ends, which lost 6 bases and 6 bases, there was a span of 11 bases.

The rearrangement uses TRBV5-4 and TRBJ1-4, with TRBD1 identical over 8 bases. Trimming at V came to 3 bases and at J to 7 bases, leaving 14 bases not matched to a gene. The germline V gene has CDR1 SGHNT and CDR2 YYREEE (reference sequence). CDR3 size: 17 residues. For the CDR3, the DNA is TGTGCCAGCAGCTGGGGGGGGACAGGCGCGATGGGTGAAAAACTGTTTTTT. The encoded protein is CASSWGGTGAMGEKLFF.

CDR3 nucleotides: TGTGCCAGCAGACGGACAGGGCAACCCTCAGCTTTCTTT. This gives the protein CASRRTGQPSAFF. The chain combines TRBV5-4 with TRBJ1-1; 8 bases fit TRBD1. The CDR3 is 13 residues long. Germline V gene data show CDR1 as SGHNT and CDR2 as YYREEE (reference sequence). V shed 5 bases, J shed 10 bases, and the junction held 10 bases outside the gene matches.

The CDR3 reads CASSNRKGEKLFF. The CDR3 region has the DNA TGTGCCAGTAGTAACCGAAAAGGAGAAAAACTGTTTTTT. This chain joins TRBV19 and TRBJ1-4, with D hard to call. V gave up 4 bases and J gave up 8 bases, with 11 bases separating them. CDR1 is LNHDA and CDR2 is SQIVND in the germline V gene (reference sequence). This CDR3 is built from 13 residues.

The V and J genes are TRBV18 and TRBJ2-2, with 11 positions matching TRBD2. V gave up 6 bases and J gave up 1 base; unmatched junction bases: 7. The V gene's germline CDR1 is KGHSH and CDR2 LQKENI. This CDR3 contains 17 residues. The CDR3 region is CASSRTSGLGNTGELFF. The CDR3 nucleotides read TGTGCCAGCTCGCGGACTAGCGGGTTGGGGAACACCGGGGAGCTGTTTTTT.

The chain links TRBV6-6 to TRBJ2-7; D ambiguous. The V and J ends lost 0 bases and 5 bases respectively, with 5 bases between them. CDR1 and CDR2 (germline): MNHNY, SVGAGI (reference sequence). The CDR3 consists of 12 residues. CDR3 DNA: TGTGCCAGCAGTTACTCGCGCCACGAGCAGTACTTC. This gives the protein CASSYSRHEQYF.

V and J are TRBV7-2 and TRBJ1-2, with D possibly TRBD1 on 6 matching bases. Germline V lookup: CDR1 SGHTA, CDR2 FQGNSA. The CDR3 sequence is 15 residues long. The germline V and J ends were trimmed by 2 bases and 0 bases, with 10 bases remaining between them. CDR3 region: CASSLKTGPNYGYTF. In DNA, the CDR3 is TGTGCCAGCAGCTTAAAGACAGGACCTAACTATGGCTACACCTTC.

This clone turned up a few times. This chain connects TRBV2 to TRBJ2-7; tentative D call: TRBD1 (5 bases). Deletions cut 6 bases from V and 6 bases from J, with 18 bases between. CDR1 and CDR2 (germline): SNHLY, FYNNEI. The CDR3 spans 14 residues. This CDR3 reads CASSTGRIQGEQYF. The CDR3 nucleotides read TGTGCCAGCAGCACGGGCAGAATCCAGGGCGAGCAGTACTTC. Together with reference TRBV2 and TRBJ2-7, the CDR3 gives the full variable domain: EPEVTQTPSHQVTQMGQEVILRCVPISNHLYFYWYRQILGQKVEFLVSFYNNEISEKSEIFDDQFSVERPDGSNFTLKIRSTKLEDSAMYFCASSTGRIQGEQYFGPGTRLTVT.

This chain links TRBV19 with TRBJ1-5; 10 nucleotides match TRBD1. Germline loops: CDR1 LNHDA, CDR2 SQIVND (reference sequence). The length of the CDR3 is 15 residues. The V gene end was trimmed by 11 bases and the J gene end by 5 bases; junction bases not matched to a gene: 12. CDR3: CAAGQGRRGDQPQHF. The CDR3 nucleotides read TGTGCCGCGGGACAGGGGCGTAGAGGGGATCAGCCCCAGCATTTT.

The chain combines TRBV6-1 with TRBJ2-7; possible D gene TRBD2, 5 bases. There are 15 residues in the CDR3. V was pared by 2 bases and J by 4 bases, with 15 bases between. The germline gives CDR1 MNHNS, CDR2 SASEGT. The CDR3 DNA reads TGTGCCAGCAGTGAACAACTAGTTTTTGGGTACGAGCAGTACTTC. Translation: CASSEQLVFGYEQYF.

The chain links TRBV6-6 to TRBJ1-5; D may be TRBD1 (6 bases). Deletions cut 6 bases from V and 0 bases from J, with 12 bases between. The CDR3 has 15 residues. Germline values: CDR1 MNHNY, CDR2 SVGAGI (reference sequence). This chain's CDR3 is CASRDRAVSNQPQHF. The CDR3, as DNA: TGTGCCAGCAGGGACAGAGCGGTTAGCAATCAGCCCCAGCATTTT.

The sample holds a few counts of this clone. The chain recombines TRBV6-1 with TRBJ1-3, with D perhaps matching TRBD1 (5 bases). The length of the CDR3 is 18 residues. Per the germline V gene, CDR1 is MNHNS and CDR2 is SASEGT. V shed 2 bases and J shed 0 bases, with 17 bases lying between them. CDR3 sequence (DNA): TGTGCCAGCAGTGAACGGAGGCGGGGGAACCGCTCTGGAAACACCATATATTTT. This codes for CASSERRRGNRSGNTIYF.

The rearrangement uses TRBV6-5 and TRBJ1-1, with D possibly being TRBD1 (6 bases). The V gene's germline CDR1 is MNHEY and CDR2 SVGAGI. Deletions cut 5 bases from V and 4 bases from J, with 14 bases between. This CDR3 spans 14 amino acids. CDR3: CASSPPTGATEAFF. Here the CDR3 DNA reads TGTGCCAGCAGTCCTCCGACAGGAGCCACTGAAGCTTTCTTT.

V usage is TRBV19 and J usage is TRBJ1-4, with TRBD1 identical over 10 bases. V lost 10 bases and J lost 8; bases outside the gene matches: 10. Germline-derived CDR1 and CDR2 are LNHDA and SQIVND (reference sequence). The CDR3 runs 14 residues. CDR3 in amino acids: CATSPGTGVEKLFF. The CDR3 coding sequence is TGTGCCACCTCACCGGGGACAGGGGTCGAAAAACTGTTTTTT.

This rearrangement joins TRBV10-3 to TRBJ2-3; 10 bases are a match to TRBD2. This CDR3 is built from 17 residues. V lost 4 bases and J lost 2; bases outside the gene matches: 9. The germline gives CDR1 ENHRY, CDR2 SYGVKD. CDR3 DNA: TGTGCCATCAGTGGAAGTAGTAGCGGGGGGATCACAGATACGCAGTATTTT. It encodes CAISGSSSGGITDTQYF.

The chain is built from TRBV9 and TRBJ1-6; no clear D. V was shortened by 2 bases and J by 4 bases, with 13 bases between the two germline ends. The CDR3 loop spans 16 amino acids. Germline values: CDR1 SGDLS, CDR2 YYNGEE. The CDR3 nucleotides are TGTGCCAGCAGCGTGAGGGAAGGTGGATATAATTCACCCCTCCACTTT. This sequence encodes CASSVREGGYNSPLHF.

J is TRBJ2-3 and V is TRBV19; perhaps TRBD2 as D (7 bases). Per germline, CDR1 LNHDA and CDR2 SQIVND (reference sequence). V gave up 3 bases and J gave up 3 bases, with 13 bases separating them. The CDR3 consists of 15 residues. CDR3 sequence: CASSMKAGTTDTQYF. As DNA, the CDR3 is TGTGCCAGTAGTATGAAAGCGGGGACAACAGATACGCAGTATTTT.

In regard to this clone: The identical CDR3 is also encoded by other nucleotide sequences in the sample. The chain couples TRBV12-5 to TRBJ2-2; D unresolved. The CDR3 has 13 amino acids. The V gene lost 0 bases and the J gene lost 5 bases, with 4 bases spanning the gap. The germline gives CDR1 LGHNT, CDR2 FRNRAP. CDR3 DNA sequence: TGTGCTAGTGGTTTGGTACAGACCGGGGAGCTGTTTTTT. Translated: CASGLVQTGELFF.

J is TRBJ1-2 and V is TRBV29-1, with no clear D. The CDR3 is 14 amino acids. Deletions cut 6 bases from V and 3 bases from J, with 17 bases between. CDR1 and CDR2 (germline): SQVTM, ANQGSEA. The CDR3 sequence: CSVTTPGIYYGYTF. CDR3 nucleotides: TGCAGCGTAACGACACCTGGTATTTACTATGGCTACACCTTC.

The chain recombines TRBV5-4 with TRBJ2-7; a weak D match, TRBD2 (7 bases). The length of the CDR3 is 15 residues. The V and J ends lost 3 bases and 0 bases respectively, with 13 bases between them. The V gene's germline CDR1 is SGHNT and CDR2 YYREEE (reference sequence). The CDR3 DNA follows: TGTGCCAGCAGCTACTCAGGGGAGGGCTCCTACGAGCAGTACTTC. It specifies CASSYSGEGSYEQYF. The variable domain in full, completed from reference TRBV5-4 and TRBJ2-7, reads ETGVTQSPTHLIKTRGQQVTLRCSSQSGHNTVSWYQQALGQGPQFIFQYYREEENGRGNFPPRFSGLQFPNYSSELNVNALELDDSALYLCASSYSGEGSYEQYFGPGTRLTVT.

The CDR3 region is CASGRGDGEQYF. The CDR3 coding sequence is TGTGCCAGCGGCAGGGGAGATGGGGAGCAGTACTTC. The chain couples TRBV7-9 to TRBJ2-7, with D perhaps TRBD1 (6 bases). V dropped 8 bases and J dropped 7 bases, with 15 bases sitting between them. The CDR3 is 12 amino acids. Per the germline V gene, CDR1 is SEHNR and CDR2 is FQNEAQ (reference sequence).

The count of this clone is one. The chain links TRBV5-4 to TRBJ2-2; D not certain. The germline gives CDR1 SGHNT, CDR2 YYREEE (reference sequence). The CDR3 has 15 residues. Trimming removed 0 bases at V and 5 bases at J, with 11 bases between. DNA for the CDR3: TGTGCCAGCAGCTTGGATCAGCCTATGACCGGGGAGCTGTTTTTT. As protein: CASSLDQPMTGELFF.

V and J are TRBV5-1 and TRBJ1-3, with 8 bases identical to TRBD1. The ends lost 5 bases at V and 0 bases at J; junction bases unmatched: 7. The CDR3 extends over 16 amino acids. Germline CDR1 is SGHRS and CDR2 is YFSETQ. The CDR3 coding sequence is TGCGCCAGCAGGCCGACAGGGGCACGCTCTGGAAACACCATATATTTT. Its translation is CASRPTGARSGNTIYF.

CDR3 amino acids: CASSETGARSYNEQFF. The CDR3 nucleotides read TGTGCCAGCAGTGAAACGGGGGCCCGCTCCTACAATGAGCAGTTCTTC. J is TRBJ2-1 and V is TRBV6-1, with D perhaps being TRBD1 or TRBD2 (6 bases each). Between the trimmed V and J ends, which lost 2 bases and 0 bases, there was a span of 11 bases. Germline V gives CDR1 MNHNS, CDR2 SASEGT. The CDR3 extends over 16 amino acids.